Listed here is a single TCR beta chain. The germline V and J ends were trimmed by 4 bases and 2 bases, with 14 bases remaining between them. Per the germline V gene, CDR1 is LGHDT and CDR2 is YNNKEL (reference sequence). The CDR3 covers 16 residues. TCRdb ran MiXCR on the RT-PCR reads and lists one entry per CDR3 protein. The sample lists 650,000 to 800,000 distinct CDR3 sequences, 14% occurring once. This rearrangement joins TRBV3-1 to TRBJ2-2; D not certain. This TCR was sampled from a female donor in good health, serving as a healthy control. The sequenced sample was memory CD4+ T cells from blood. The CDR3 DNA follows: TGTGCCAGCAGCCTCACCCGGAACGCAAACACCGGGGAGCTGTTTTTT. This sequence encodes CASSLTRNANTGELFF. Supplemented by reference TRBV3-1 and TRBJ2-2, the full variable domain reads DTAVSQTPKYLVTQMGNDKSIKCEQNLGHDTMYWYKQDSKKFLKIMFSYNNKELIINETVPNRFSPKSPDKAHLNLHINSLELGDSAVYFCASSLTRNANTGELFFGEGSRLTVL.